Listed here are 13 T cell receptor beta chains from one sample, sequenced in a study of cytomegalovirus exposure and HLA in healthy donors. The PCR had 60 Vbeta and 13 Jbeta primers. TCRdb's table, derived via immunoSEQ multiplex PCR, lists solely in-frame clones and lacks some. Here the sample spans some 190,000 clones, around 79% being singletons. Sequencing was carried out using PBMCs. All receptors come from a woman in her 50s in good health and CMV-seronegative.

The rearrangement links TRBV5-4 to TRBJ1-1; 9 bases map to TRBD1. This CDR3 has 15 amino acids. The V and J ends lost 6 bases and 2 bases, in that order; junction bases with no gene match: 8. Per germline, CDR1 SGHNT and CDR2 YYREEE (reference sequence). This chain's CDR3 is CASTGQGLINTEAFF. For the CDR3, the DNA is TGTGCCAGCACCGGACAGGGGTTAATCAACACTGAAGCTTTCTTT.

The table lists this clone with a few counts. The DNA for the CDR3 is TGTGCCAGCAGTGAGGGACAGGGGATCTATGGCTACACCTTC. It translates to CASSEGQGIYGYTF. The chain has TRBV6-1 and TRBJ1-2, with TRBD1 matching over 10 bases. The CDR3 spans 14 residues. In germline, CDR1 is MNHNS, CDR2 SASEGT. Germline trimming cut 3 bases from V and 4 bases from J; bases unmatched to any gene: 2.

This chain's CDR3 is CASSLDDRGTLSGANVLTF. The CDR3 DNA is TGTGCCAGCAGCCTAGACGACAGGGGGACACTCTCTGGGGCCAACGTCCTGACTTTC. The genes are TRBV7-8 and TRBJ2-6, with 9 nucleotides matching TRBD1. The CDR3 covers 19 residues. Germline V gives CDR1 SGHVS, CDR2 FQNEAQ. Unmatched junction bases numbered 11, after V lost 5 bases and J lost 0 bases.

V is TRBV27 and J is TRBJ1-5, with TRBD1 matching 8 bases. The CDR3 covers 14 residues. Unmatched junction bases numbered 3, after V lost 4 bases and J lost 4 bases. The germline CDR1 and CDR2 sequences are MNHEY and SMNVEV (reference sequence). The CDR3 region has the DNA TGTGCCAGCAGTTCGCGGACAGGGAATCAGCCCCAGCATTTT. Its protein product is CASSSRTGNQPQHF.

The chain is built from TRBV19 and TRBJ2-7; tentatively, D is TRBD1 (6 bases). The CDR3 is 14 residues long. CDR1 is LNHDA, CDR2 SQIVND, per germline (reference sequence). V was cut by 1 base and J by 2 bases, with 9 bases left in between. The CDR3 loop is CASSIVAGAYEQYF. The DNA for the CDR3 is TGTGCCAGTAGTATAGTCGCAGGGGCCTACGAGCAGTACTTC.

This sequence joins TRBV6-5 and TRBJ1-1; D not resolved. In germline, CDR1 is MNHEY, CDR2 SVGAGI. V was shortened by 2 bases and J by 9 bases, with 13 bases between the two germline ends. This CDR3 is 13 amino acids long. CDR3 protein: CASSYLTVRQAFF. Written as DNA, the CDR3 is TGTGCCAGCAGTTACCTCACAGTTCGGCAAGCTTTCTTT.

The V call is TRBV6-5, the J call TRBJ1-6, with D maybe TRBD1 (5 bases). V was cut by 3 bases and J by 8 bases, with 11 bases left in between. Germline V gene sequence: CDR1 MNHEY, CDR2 SVGAGI. The CDR3 runs to 14 residues. The CDR3 DNA is TGTGCCAGCAGTTATCGAAGGGGCGATTCACCCCTCCACTTT. Its translation: CASSYRRGDSPLHF.

J is TRBJ2-7 and V is TRBV6-5; D ambiguous. V lost 0 bases and J 0 bases, leaving 6 bases between the germline ends. CDR1 and CDR2 from the germline V gene are MNHEY and SVGAGI. The CDR3 runs to 14 residues. Here the CDR3 reads CASSYSGSSYEQYF. As DNA, the CDR3 is TGTGCCAGCAGTTACTCGGGCAGCTCCTACGAGCAGTACTTC.

This rearrangement joins TRBV7-9 to TRBJ2-1, with D perhaps matching TRBD2 (7 bases). Germline V gives CDR1 SEHNR, CDR2 FQNEAQ (reference sequence). V was shortened by 5 bases and J by 5 bases, with 19 bases between the two germline ends. CDR3 length: 16 residues. The CDR3 spells CASSPLGGGGDNEQFF. The CDR3 DNA is TGTGCCAGCAGCCCGCTGGGAGGGGGGGGAGACAATGAGCAGTTCTTC. The full variable domain, its missing parts supplied by reference TRBV7-9 and TRBJ2-1, is DTGVSQNPRHKITKRGQNVTFRCDPISEHNRLYWYRQTLGQGPEFLTYFQNEAQLEKSRLLSDRFSAERPKGSFSTLEIQRTEQGDSAMYLCASSPLGGGGDNEQFFGPGTRLTVL.

The genes are TRBV5-1 and TRBJ2-2; a weak D match, TRBD2 (6 bases). V was clipped by 0 bases and J by 5 bases, with 11 bases between them. The germline CDR1 and CDR2 sequences are SGHRS and YFSETQ. The CDR3 consists of 15 residues. Written as DNA, the CDR3 is TGCGCCAGCAGCTTGGCCAGGAGCGGGACCGGGGAGCTGTTTTTT. This gives the protein CASSLARSGTGELFF.

V gene TRBV28 combines with J gene TRBJ1-2; D perhaps matches TRBD1 (6 bases). Trimming left V 3 bases short and J 5 bases short, with 25 bases between. The CDR3 loop spans 18 amino acids. From germline, CDR1 is MDHEN and CDR2 SYDVKM. The CDR3 protein is CASSFIGVDRLLMYGYTF. CDR3 bases: TGTGCCAGCAGTTTTATAGGAGTCGACAGGCTCCTTATGTATGGCTACACCTTC.

The genes are TRBV19 and TRBJ1-2, with 7 nucleotides matching TRBD1. J lost 1 base, V lost 2 bases, and 7 bases had no gene match. The germline gives CDR1 LNHDA, CDR2 SQIVND (reference sequence). CDR3 length equals 16 residues. The CDR3 region is CASSIPGQRNNYGYTF. Here the CDR3 DNA reads TGTGCCAGTAGTATACCGGGACAGCGAAATAACTATGGCTACACCTTC.

The genes are TRBV19 and TRBJ1-4; the match to TRBD1 covers 9 bases. The CDR3 covers 15 residues. Germline V gives CDR1 LNHDA, CDR2 SQIVND (reference sequence). With 5 bases clipped from V and 6 bases from J, the junction kept 7 bases outside the gene matches. CDR3 bases: TGTGCCAGTAGTGTAACGGGACAGGGTTATGAAAAACTGTTTTTT. This sequence encodes CASSVTGQGYEKLFF.